This record covers a single T cell receptor (beta chain). What it recognizes is unknown. Antigen-specific CD4+ T cells were first expanded with viral peptide pools by the ViraFEST assay and only then sequenced. Once cultured for around 11 days, the cells underwent separation to obtain CD4+ T cells. Recipients of the vaccine had no prior SARS-CoV-2 infection and negative nucleocapsid antibodies. Deletions cut 4 bases from V and 0 bases from J, with 13 bases between. The germline CDR1 and CDR2 sequences are SGHRS and YFSETQ. The CDR3 spans 16 residues. These data originate in a study of vaccination effects on CD4 cells after COVID-19. About the research overall: Vaccination of participants consisted of two doses of either the BNT162b2 or mRNA-1273 vaccine.

Assay: immunoSEQ multiplex PCR; the TCRdb copy retains only in-frame clones and omits some. The sample shows fewer than 70,000 clones, under 90% of them seen only once. Sequences were derived from CD4+ T cells from PBMCs cultured with SARS-CoV-2 spike peptides, sampled before COVID-19 vaccination. The V call is TRBV5-1, the J call TRBJ2-2; weak D call: TRBD1 (6 bases). This clonotype was obtained from a human donor who received a COVID-19 vaccine. Written as DNA, the CDR3 is TGCGCCAGCAGCCCTCAGGGGACCTCGAACACCGGGGAGCTGTTTTTT. This codes for CASSPQGTSNTGELFF.